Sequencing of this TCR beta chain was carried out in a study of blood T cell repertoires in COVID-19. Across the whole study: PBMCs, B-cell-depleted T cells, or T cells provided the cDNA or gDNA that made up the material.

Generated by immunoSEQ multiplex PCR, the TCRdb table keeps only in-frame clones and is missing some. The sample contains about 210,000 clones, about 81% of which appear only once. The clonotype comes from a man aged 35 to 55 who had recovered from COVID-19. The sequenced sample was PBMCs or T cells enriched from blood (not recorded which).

CDR3 nucleotides: TGCGCCAGCAGCCCCCGGGACTACAATGAGCAGTTCTTC. It translates to CASSPRDYNEQFF. V and J are TRBV5-1 and TRBJ2-1; D might be TRBD2 (5 bases). The germline gives CDR1 SGHRS, CDR2 YFSETQ. The CDR3 loop spans 13 amino acids. Trimming removed 4 bases from V and 3 bases from J, with 8 bases in between.